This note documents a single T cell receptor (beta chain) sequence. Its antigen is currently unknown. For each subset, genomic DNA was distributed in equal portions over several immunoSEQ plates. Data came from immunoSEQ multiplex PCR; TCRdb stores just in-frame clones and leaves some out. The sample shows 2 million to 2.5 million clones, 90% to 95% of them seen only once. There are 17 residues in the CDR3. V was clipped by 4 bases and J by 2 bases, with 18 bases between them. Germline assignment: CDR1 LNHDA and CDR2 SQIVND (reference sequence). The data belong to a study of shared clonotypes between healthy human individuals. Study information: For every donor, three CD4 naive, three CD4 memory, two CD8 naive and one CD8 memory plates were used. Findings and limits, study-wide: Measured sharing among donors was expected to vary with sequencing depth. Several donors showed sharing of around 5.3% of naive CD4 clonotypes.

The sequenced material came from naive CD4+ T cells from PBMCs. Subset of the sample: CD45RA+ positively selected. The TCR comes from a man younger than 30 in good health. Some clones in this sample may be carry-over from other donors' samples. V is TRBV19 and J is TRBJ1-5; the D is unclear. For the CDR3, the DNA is TGTGCCAGTAGTAACCCATCAAGGGAGTGGGGCAATCAGCCCCAGCATTTT. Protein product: CASSNPSREWGNQPQHF.